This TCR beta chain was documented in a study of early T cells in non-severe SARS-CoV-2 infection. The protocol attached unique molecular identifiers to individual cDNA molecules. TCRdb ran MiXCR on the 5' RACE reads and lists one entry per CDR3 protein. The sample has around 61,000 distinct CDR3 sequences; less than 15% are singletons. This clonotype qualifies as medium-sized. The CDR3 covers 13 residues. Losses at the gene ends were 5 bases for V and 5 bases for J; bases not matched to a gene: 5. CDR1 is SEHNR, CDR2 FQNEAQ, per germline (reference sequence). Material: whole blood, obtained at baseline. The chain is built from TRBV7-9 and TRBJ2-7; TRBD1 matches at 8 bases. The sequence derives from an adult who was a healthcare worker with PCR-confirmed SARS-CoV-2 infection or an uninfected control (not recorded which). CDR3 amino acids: CASSIPQGDEQYF. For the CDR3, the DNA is TGTGCCAGCAGCATACCACAGGGGGACGAGCAGTACTTC.